The present T cell receptor beta chain was sequenced within a study of blood T cell repertoires in COVID-19 (dated by TCRdb to 2020 to 2022). Regarding the research as a whole: Collaborator samples came from the United States, Italy and Spain and covered acute and convalescent phases of COVID-19. HLA class I and class II types, where available, came from metadata supplied by the sample provider rather than from assay-based typing. The material from the prospective study consisted of cDNA or gDNA derived from T cells, B-cell-depleted T cells, or PBMCs. The samples were drawn from two sources: the first 160 participants of the ongoing ImmuneRACE study, and about 1,300 subjects contributed by 6 global collaborators. A freely available public database, intended as a resource for researchers studying the immune response to SARS-CoV-2, is where the repertoires were released. Sample metadata almost always included a de-identified subject ID, COVID-19 status, age in years and sex. Subjects who had been exposed to COVID-19, were actively infected with it, or had recovered from it provided the deeply sampled blood TCRbeta repertoires that made up the dataset. On the study overall, not on this receptor specifically: The amount of clinical and demographic metadata varied by source and participant and was provided uncurated.

Collaborating institutions collected whole blood in K2EDTA tubes following their own protocols. For TCRbeta analysis, collaborators shipped samples as frozen whole blood, isolated PBMCs, or DNA extracted from either of those sample types. In regard to this clone: It lacks a known antigen. No quality values exist for individual bases; no much larger clone is one base distant.

TCRbeta CDR3 regions were amplified from genomic DNA by means of the immunoSEQ Assay, a bias-controlled multiplex PCR. As for the original processing: Nucleated cell counts per sample were estimated from amplification of reference gene primers within the assay. To quantify the absolute abundance of each unique TCRbeta CDR3 rearrangement, sequence reads were collapsed and filtered. Productive Simpson clonality was computed per sample as the square root of Simpson's diversity index over productive rearrangements. Sourced from immuneACCESS, this table was stored by TCRdb with only in-frame sequences that have V and J called. A share of the clones is absent; for the studies checked, an unresolved V gene accounts for under half, and the remainder has no known explanation. The V and J calls and clone size were taken over from that table, and D and trimming were inferred from the DNA. The sample table contains 95,000 to 150,000 clones; only one count was recorded for 60% to 85% of them. Of the sample, under 0.95% is held by the ten largest clones.

Reading the germline V gene gives CDR1 SQVTM and CDR2 ANQGSEA. The CDR3 goes from the cysteine to the phenylalanine over 13 residues. Only CDR3 DNA remains: 39 bases, in frame from the first base. V loses 4 bases at its end and J loses 3 bases; junction bases beyond the gene matches: 0. This TCR was recovered from a human donor with acute or convalescent COVID-19. The donor label of this sample is uncertain. The sample was peripheral blood. The rearrangement joined TRBV29-1 to TRBJ1-4; 9 middle bases align to TRBD1. The bases are TGCAGCGTTGGGGACAGGGCTAATGAAAAACTGTTTTTT. Protein translation: CSVGDRANEKLFF.